These 20 T cell receptor beta chains originate from one sample sequenced in a study of blood T cell repertoires in COVID-19. Data came from immunoSEQ multiplex PCR; TCRdb stores just in-frame clones and leaves some out. This repertoire shows some 180,000 clones, roughly 88% found once; its top ten account for almost 5%. Sequencing input: peripheral blood. Source of these receptors: a man between 18 and 29 years old with COVID-19, enrolled during active disease.

This rearrangement joins TRBV20-1 to TRBJ2-7, with D possibly matching TRBD1 (5 bases). The CDR3 length is 12 residues. Deletions cut 3 bases from V and 1 base from J, with 7 bases between. Germline V CDR1 and CDR2: DFQATT, SNEGSKA (reference sequence). The CDR3 sequence is CSASDSSYEQYF. The CDR3 DNA reads as TGCAGTGCTAGTGACAGTTCCTACGAGCAGTACTTC.

The chain links TRBV6-4 to TRBJ1-5; D is possibly TRBD1 (5 bases). The V gene's germline CDR1 is MRHNA and CDR2 SNTAGT. V was clipped by 7 bases and J by 1 base, with 17 bases between them. CDR3 size: 16 residues. The DNA of the CDR3 is TGTGCCAGCACCCGACTGGGGGGGATCAGCAATCAGCCCCAGCATTTT. Translation: CASTRLGGISNQPQHF.

The sample holds one count of this clone. J is TRBJ2-5 and V is TRBV10-1; D possibly corresponds to TRBD2 (5 bases). The length of the CDR3 is 13 residues. V shed 0 bases and J shed 4 bases, with 6 bases lying between them. In germline, CDR1 is WNHNN, CDR2 SYGVQD (reference sequence). CDR3 residues: CASSESGLETQYF. DNA of the CDR3: TGCGCCAGCAGTGAGTCCGGACTAGAGACCCAGTACTTC.

Notes on this clone: Other DNA sequences within the sample encode an identical CDR3. The V call is TRBV28, the J call TRBJ2-7; tentative D call: TRBD2 (6 bases). Per germline, CDR1 MDHEN and CDR2 SYDVKM. V gave up 6 bases and J gave up 2 bases, with 11 bases separating them. The CDR3 contains 13 residues. CDR3 region: CASSLGGTYEQYF. Written as DNA, the CDR3 is TGTGCCAGCAGCCTGGGAGGTACCTACGAGCAGTACTTC.

The J gene is TRBJ1-5, the V gene TRBV28; maybe TRBD1 (6 bases). CDR1 MDHEN and CDR2 SYDVKM come from the germline V gene. Trimming stripped 6 bases from V and 0 bases from J, with 12 bases between. This CDR3 region has 15 residues. The chain's CDR3 is CASSPTGYSNQPQHF. In DNA form, the CDR3 reads TGTGCCAGCAGCCCGACAGGCTATAGCAATCAGCCCCAGCATTTT.

As for this clone: The junction does not match germline at one end; this may be a read error. This rearrangement joins TRBV7-6 to TRBJ1-4; weak D call: TRBD1 (5 bases). The germline V gene encodes CDR1 SGHVS and CDR2 FNYEAQ. This CDR3 spans 12 amino acids. The CDR3 region is CASSPVKGELLF. In DNA, the CDR3 is TGTGCCAGCAGCCCGGTTAAAGGGGAACTGCTTTTT.

The chain links TRBV11-2 to TRBJ2-5, with 11 bases matching TRBD1. The ends lost 4 bases at V and 5 bases at J; junction bases unmatched: 9. Per the germline V gene, CDR1 is SGHAT and CDR2 is FQNNGV. This CDR3 comprises 16 residues. The CDR3 reads CASSSRDRGARETQYF. The CDR3 DNA reads as TGTGCCAGCAGCTCACGGGACAGGGGGGCCCGGGAGACCCAGTACTTC.

The rearrangement uses TRBV6-2 or TRBV6-3 and TRBJ2-3, with 9 bases aligning to TRBD2. Per germline, CDR1 MNHEY and CDR2 SVGEGT. With V trimmed by 2 bases and J by 6 bases, 9 bases remained unmatched. The CDR3 sequence is 16 residues long. This chain's CDR3 is CASSYPLAGPGDTQYF. The CDR3 bases are TGTGCCAGCAGTTACCCACTAGCGGGCCCAGGGGATACGCAGTATTTT.

V usage is TRBV9 and J usage is TRBJ2-2; D may be TRBD2 (6 bases). Germline CDR1 reads SGDLS; CDR2 reads YYNGEE. V was clipped by 2 bases and J by 5 bases, with 16 bases between them. This CDR3 comprises 16 residues. CDR3 in amino acids: CASSVRLAKETGELFF. The CDR3 nucleotides read TGTGCCAGCAGCGTCCGTCTAGCGAAGGAAACCGGGGAGCTGTTTTTT.

The chain joins TRBV7-3 to TRBJ2-1; D might be TRBD2 (5 bases). There are 15 residues in the CDR3. Trimming removed 2 bases from V and 4 bases from J, with 12 bases in between. The germline V gene encodes CDR1 SGHTA and CDR2 FQGTGA. CDR3 loop: CASSLYGREYNEQFF. The CDR3 DNA sequence: TGTGCCAGCAGCTTATATGGGAGAGAGTACAATGAGCAGTTCTTC.

V gene TRBV19 combines with J gene TRBJ1-1; D is possibly TRBD1 (5 bases). CDR1 is LNHDA and CDR2 is SQIVND in the germline V gene (reference sequence). Trimming left V 3 bases short and J 6 bases short, with 14 bases between. The CDR3 loop spans 14 amino acids. The CDR3 coding sequence is TGTGCCAGTAGTATCGGCCAGGGCGTCTCTGAAGCTTTCTTT. Its translation is CASSIGQGVSEAFF.

The chain is built from TRBV24-1 and TRBJ2-7; D is perhaps TRBD2 (6 bases). The CDR3 sequence is 15 residues long. The V gene's germline CDR1 is KGHDR and CDR2 SFDVKD. V dropped 3 bases and J dropped 4 bases, with 15 bases sitting between them. The CDR3 region is CATSDEGGGFYEQYF. Written as DNA, the CDR3 is TGTGCCACCAGTGATGAGGGTGGAGGGTTTTACGAGCAGTACTTC.

V and J are TRBV19 and TRBJ2-1, with 7 bases that match TRBD2. V shed 5 bases and J 15 bases; nucleotides not matched to a gene: 16. Looked up from germline, CDR1 is LNHDA and CDR2 is SQIVND (reference sequence). The CDR3 spans 14 residues. The CDR3 is CASSPSGLSLQPFF. In DNA form, the CDR3 reads TGTGCCAGTAGTCCCTCGGGACTAAGCCTCCAGCCGTTCTTC. The whole variable domain, remainder taken from reference TRBV19 and TRBJ2-1, is DGGITQSPKYLFRKEGQNVTLSCEQNLNHDAMYWYRQDPGQGLRLIYYSQIVNDFQKGDIAEGYSVSREKKESFPLTVTSAQKNPTAFYLCASSPSGLSLQPFFGPGTRLTVL.

This chain uses TRBV9 with TRBJ2-2; TRBD2 agrees at 10 bases. V lost 0 bases and J lost 4; bases outside the gene matches: 6. The length of the CDR3 is 17 residues. Germline lookup yields CDR1 SGDLS and CDR2 YYNGEE. The CDR3: CASSVELAGTRTGELFF. The CDR3 nucleotides read TGTGCCAGCAGCGTAGAACTAGCGGGGACTCGCACCGGGGAGCTGTTTTTT. The full variable domain, in which reference TRBV9 and TRBJ2-2 provide the parts outside the CDR3, is DSGVTQTPKHLITATGQRVTLRCSPRSGDLSVYWYQQSLDQGLQFLIQYYNGEERAKGNILERFSAQQFPDLHSELNLSSLELGDSALYFCASSVELAGTRTGELFFGEGSRLTVL.

CDR3 sequence: CASSRMAGSYNEQFF. CDR3 sequence (DNA): TGTGCCAGCAGCCGAATGGCGGGCAGCTACAATGAGCAGTTCTTC. The J gene is TRBJ2-1, the V gene TRBV3-1 (or the pseudogene TRBV3-2), with D possibly being TRBD2 (5 bases). This CDR3 has 15 residues. Germline V lookup: CDR1 LGHDT, CDR2 YNNKEL (reference sequence). Trimming took 4 bases from V and 3 from J, leaving 13 bases between them.

This chain uses TRBV10-2 with TRBJ2-7; TRBD1 matches at 8 bases. This CDR3 region has 14 residues. After removal of 5 bases from V and 9 bases from J, the junction contained 12 bases not matched to a gene. CDR1 is WSHSY, CDR2 SAAADI, per germline. The CDR3 DNA is TGCGCCAGCAGTCCCGGACAGGGCGGTGTCGGGCAGTACTTC. Residues: CASSPGQGGVGQYF.

This clone was recorded once. The chain combines TRBV5-1 with TRBJ1-6; 9 bases are a match to TRBD1. After removal of 0 bases from V and 2 bases from J, the junction contained 6 bases not matched to a gene. The CDR3 runs to 18 residues. The germline gives CDR1 SGHRS, CDR2 YFSETQ. CDR3 DNA sequence: TGCGCCAGCAGCTTGGCCGGGACAGGGCGGACCTATAATTCACCCCTCCACTTT. Amino acid sequence: CASSLAGTGRTYNSPLHF.

The chain joins TRBV5-4 to TRBJ1-2; D remains unclear. This CDR3 spans 13 amino acids. Between the trimmed V and J ends, which lost 2 bases and 2 bases, there was a span of 7 bases. Germline CDR1 reads SGHNT; CDR2 reads YYREEE (reference sequence). As DNA, the CDR3 is TGTGCCAGCAGCTTAATGCGAAACTATGGCTACACCTTC. Translated, it gives CASSLMRNYGYTF.

The chain couples TRBV9 to TRBJ2-1; D gene unclear. CDR3 length: 12 residues. Germline V CDR1 and CDR2: SGDLS, YYNGEE. The V end lost 4 bases, the J end lost 6 bases, and 8 bases lay between the germline ends. CDR3: CASSPSGNEQFF. Written as DNA, the CDR3 is TGTGCCAGCAGCCCTTCGGGCAATGAGCAGTTCTTC.

This clone was detected once. The V call is TRBV30, the J call TRBJ2-1, with TRBD2 identical over 12 bases. CDR1 is GTSNPN and CDR2 is SVGIG in the germline V gene (reference sequence). CDR3 size: 20 residues. J gave up 5 bases and V 1 base, and 18 bases lay outside the gene matches. As DNA, the CDR3 is TGTGCCTGGAGTGGAATCCTAGCGGGAGGGCCGCCTACAGCCAACAATGAGCAGTTCTTC. Amino acids: CAWSGILAGGPPTANNEQFF. The full variable domain, rest sourced from reference TRBV30 and TRBJ2-1, is SQTIHQWPATLVQPVGSPLSLECTVEGTSNPNLYWYRQAAGRGLQLLFYSVGIGQISSEVPQNLSASRPQDRQFILSSKKLLLSDSGFYLCAWSGILAGGPPTANNEQFFGPGTRLTVL.